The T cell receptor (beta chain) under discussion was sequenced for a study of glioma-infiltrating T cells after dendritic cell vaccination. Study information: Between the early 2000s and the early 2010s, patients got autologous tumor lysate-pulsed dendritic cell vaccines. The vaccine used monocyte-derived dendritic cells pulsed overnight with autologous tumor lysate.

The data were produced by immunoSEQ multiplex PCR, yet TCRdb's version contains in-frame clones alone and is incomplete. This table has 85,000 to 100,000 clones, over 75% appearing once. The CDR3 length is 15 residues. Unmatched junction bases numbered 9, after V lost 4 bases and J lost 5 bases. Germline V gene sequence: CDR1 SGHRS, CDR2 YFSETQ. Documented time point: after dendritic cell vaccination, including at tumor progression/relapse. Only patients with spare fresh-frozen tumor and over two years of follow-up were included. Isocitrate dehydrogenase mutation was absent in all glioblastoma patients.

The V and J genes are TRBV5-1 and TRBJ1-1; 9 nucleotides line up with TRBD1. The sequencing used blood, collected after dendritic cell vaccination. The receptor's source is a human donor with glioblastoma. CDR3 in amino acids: CASSQMGTGNTEAFF. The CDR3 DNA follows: TGCGCCAGCAGCCAAATGGGGACAGGGAATACTGAAGCTTTCTTT.